This TCR beta chain is from a study of blood T cell repertoires in COVID-19. Overall study context: Specimens from acute and convalescent COVID-19 originated in the United States, Italy and Spain. The analysed material was cDNA or gDNA that came from T cells, B-cell-depleted T cells, or PBMCs.

How the authors handled the data: The authors estimated nucleated cell counts from reference gene primer amplification. The assay was immunoSEQ multiplex PCR, and TCRdb's table has in-frame clones only and misses some. The V and J calls and the clone size are those of that table, but D and trimming were determined from the DNA. The sample has fewer than 150,000 clones, roughly 88% seen once; the top ten hold 0.75% to 0.9%. Germline CDR1 is LGHNA and CDR2 is YNFKEQ. V was pared by 0 bases and J by 7 bases, with 6 bases of the junction left unmatched. This CDR3 contains 15 residues. This chain uses TRBV4-2 with TRBJ1-3, with TRBD1 matching over 7 bases. The sequenced sample was peripheral blood. The TCR sequence derives from a woman in her forties or fifties with active or convalescent COVID-19. The CDR3 DNA is TGTGCCAGCAGCCAAGATCTTGAGGGGGCCAACACCATATATTTT. Its protein is CASSQDLEGANTIYF.